This entry concerns a single T cell receptor (beta chain). The antigen is unknown. CD8 cells classed as naive were CD45RO-negative and positively selected for CCR7, excluding terminally differentiated effector memory CD45RA+ cells. The study drew its donors from healthy HIV-negative adults without recent acute infections or vaccinations. This entry is derived from a study of shared clonotypes between healthy human individuals. At the level of the study: Used for every donor were three CD4 naive, three CD4 memory, two CD8 naive and one CD8 memory plate. Study-wide results and limits: The study found lower generation probabilities in non-shared clonotypes than in those shared by all four donors. Generally, naive subsets came out with larger estimated richness than memory subsets.

The CDR3 spans 18 residues. V was pared by 4 bases and J by 0 bases, with 10 bases of the junction left unmatched. Looked up from germline, CDR1 is SGHRS and CDR2 is YFSETQ. TCRdb's table, derived via immunoSEQ multiplex PCR, lists solely in-frame clones and lacks some. Among 2 million to 2.5 million clones, 93% were seen once, and the ten largest hold 1.7%. Source material: naive CD8+ T cells from PBMCs. The chain combines TRBV5-1 with TRBJ2-7, with 13 nucleotides matching TRBD2. This TCR was sampled from a man younger than 30 in good health. Some clones in this sample may be carry-over from other donors' samples. The CDR3 DNA reads as TGCGCCAGCAGCGGACGCGCGGGACTAGCGGGGAGCTCCTACGAGCAGTACTTC. Translating gives CASSGRAGLAGSSYEQYF.